This T cell receptor (beta chain) was identified in a study of T cell responses to AZD1222 COVID-19 vaccine. Repertoires were generated with immunoSEQ multiplex PCR, while TCRdb's copy carries only in-frame clones and drops some. The sample carries some 150,000 clones, approximately 93% recorded once. Study findings and constraints: Unmutated regions of variants are reportedly targeted by nearly half of spike-specific TCRs. There were mostly white British donors and more females than males, and clonal diversity was possibly underestimated. Repertoires in all cases were sampled only once the peak T cell response had passed.

Trimming removed 6 bases at V and 4 bases at J, with 12 bases between. The CDR3 is 13 residues long. Germline CDR1 reads MNHNY; CDR2 reads SVGAGI (reference sequence). In the case of this clone: What it binds is unknown. Other nucleotide sequences from this sample produce the same CDR3.

The material was peripheral blood, obtained on day 0 of AZD1222 vaccination. This rearrangement joins TRBV6-6 to TRBJ1-1; D call uncertain. This TCR was recovered from an adult in good health. The CDR3 sequence: CASRDPISTEAFF. CDR3 DNA sequence: TGTGCCAGCAGAGACCCCATTAGCACTGAAGCTTTCTTT.